Here is one T cell receptor beta chain with its context. No cognate antigen has been identified for it. The record has no base qualities; no much larger clone is one base away. This sample was included in a study of cytomegalovirus exposure and HLA in healthy donors (dated by TCRdb to the late 2010s). With respect to the entire study: In an earlier analysis of about 560 of the donors, under 300 Gb of sequence data and 117 million unique TCR beta sequences from roughly 190 million T cells were reported. Roughly 300 gigabases of sequencing data and 70 million to 85 million unique TCR sequences were included in an early release covering roughly 600 HLA-typed donors. Of the roughly 400 genotyped donors, approximately 80% fell in the genetic ancestry cluster associated with self-reported Caucasian donors. The aim of the study was to test whether cataloging public T cell receptors could identify signatures of past pathogen exposure. The study profiled the T cell repertoires of 550 to 700 subjects by immunosequencing and related them to cytomegalovirus serostatus. Along with the approximately 700-subject first cohort, a separate validation cohort of over a hundred different subjects was used. To predict cytomegalovirus infection status, the study combined high-throughput TCR immunosequencing, statistical association of individual TCRs with disease status, and machine learning. A later analysis re-examined previously published TCR beta repertoires from more than 650 donors and added high-resolution HLA genotyping to investigate patterns of TCR occurrence. Rather than using new phenotypic data, the later analysis identified candidate immune exposures from TCR beta sequences and from how often those sequences occurred across donors. To decide whether each TCR beta V gene segment behaved as functional or pseudogenic, an earlier analysis of over 500 of the donors relied on high-throughput TCR beta sequencing. Alongside the repertoire data, information on donor age, sex, ethnicity and CMV serostatus was compiled. In a later genetic analysis, genome-wide SNP genotypes for 398 of the 666 donors were used, and that subset was treated as a discovery cohort. All discovery cohort repertoires had been generated using a single sequencing platform. Both class I and class II loci were covered by HLA typing, at four-digit resolution. The number of typed donors differed by locus: about 620-640 for A, B, C, DRB1 and DQB1; 500 to 550 for DQA1; around 610 for DPA1; and roughly 470 for DPB1. Because of strong linkage in the cohort, five DR-DQ haplotypes were treated as single units for association and clustering. On average, approximately 250,000 unique TCR beta nucleotide sequences were sequenced per donor among 398 genotyped donors of the cohort, with roughly 19% of those sequences being non-productive.

Broader findings and caveats from the paper: Compared with the roughly 670-donor mean, donors in an Asian-associated ancestry cluster had fewer N-insertions in productive TCRs, according to a later genetic analysis. Most CMV-associated TCR beta chains appeared to be HLA-restricted in a later analysis, and the HLA associations seemed to be driven largely by CMV exposure. When HLA alleles, especially DR and DQ, strongly co-occurred, attributing TCR associations to individual alleles was difficult. Correlated functional status among segregating V segments might be attributable to linkage disequilibrium, but an unknown experimental factor could not be ruled out. In a later analysis, the rate of TCR association differed among HLA loci, with DRB1 alleles having the most associated TCRs and HLA-C alleles having the fewest. Because HLA typing was missing for some donors at each locus, association tests included only the typed subset. The cohort was sequenced for TCR beta chains only, and without alpha or paired-chain data the features that could be detected were limited. The classifier was reported to diagnose cytomegalovirus status with high specificity and sensitivity in both the original cohort and the validation cohort. In a later analysis, several top co-occurrence clusters were reported to appear linked to parvovirus B19, influenza, CMV and Epstein-Barr virus. Some IMGT-functional V segments, including TRBV6-2 and TRBV6-3, could not be told apart with the 87-base-pair reads, so those segments were excluded. A later analysis found that HLA-associated TCR beta chains were more clonally expanded and had lower generation probabilities than equally common non-associated chains. A few of the identified cytomegalovirus-associated TCR beta chains were confirmed in vitro to be specific for cytomegalovirus antigens. A further reported finding was that TCR beta sequences accurately predicted the HLA-A and HLA-B alleles for most subjects in the first cohort. Some 15 rarely observed V segments, including chromosome 9 orphons, were excluded from the earlier analysis of approximately 500 of the donors because counts were too low. An association between a missense DCLRE1C variant and V-gene and J-gene trimming of TCR beta chains was found in a later genetic analysis and replicated in an independent cohort. According to the authors, the approach could potentially be generalized to other disease states and immunological phenotypes. For the cohort, immune exposure information was limited to CMV serostatus. The sequencing pipeline was judged likely to have produced a cluster of highly shared sequence variants as a technical artifact. Roughly uniform sequencing depth across donors was assumed in presence/absence analyses, although this assumption may not hold. At a false discovery rate of 0.05, a later analysis linked around 15,000 TCR beta sequences to specific HLA alleles. In an earlier analysis of some 500 of the donors, most TCR beta V segments appeared in productive rearrangements about 87% or about 30% of the time, broadly matching IMGT annotations. The study gave a list of 150 to 200 TCR beta chains associated with cytomegalovirus. While some public TCRs were present in many individuals, most TCR sequences turned up only very rarely across donors.

In total, roughly 710 healthy bone marrow donors made up the cohort. All cohort members were sampled while nominally healthy, although unrecorded immune exposures were likely present. The donor tested CMV seropositive, placing the donor among the roughly 270 seropositive members of the cohort. A peripheral blood sample was collected from each donor, and TCR beta sequencing was performed on peripheral blood mononuclear cells. Genomic DNA was extracted from the blood cell samples with the Qiagen DNeasy Blood Extraction Kit. The germline V gene sets CDR1 to MDHEN and CDR2 to SYDVKM. Taken from cysteine to phenylalanine, the CDR3 has 13 residues. The DNA shown is the 39-base CDR3, in frame from base 1. V loses 5 bases, J loses 5 bases, and the germline ends lie 10 bases apart. Preparation of the library involved the immunoSEQ multiplex PCR assay. A mixture of 60 forward primers for TCR Vbeta segments and 13 reverse primers for TCR Jbeta segments was used in the multiplex PCR. The CDR3 region of rearranged TCR beta genes was amplified from genomic DNA by a multiplex PCR assay. The Illumina HiSeq System was used to sequence the amplified TCR beta libraries as 87-base-pair reads. The authors processed their data as follows. A later analysis tallied around 82 million unique TCR beta chains across the 700 or so repertoires, and some 10 million of those chains were shared by two or more donors. Raw reads were error-corrected and collapsed into unique sequences by a nearest-neighbor algorithm in which closely related sequences were merged to remove PCR and sequencing errors. To assign V, D and J gene segments, CDR3 sequences were aligned to IMGT reference sequences. For a sequence to be retained, a match of at least six nucleotides to both a V gene segment and a J gene segment was required. Rearrangements were called productive when the CDR3 lacked stop codons and stayed in frame with V and J; all others were non-productive. CDR3 was defined by IMGT convention, running from the second conserved V-encoded cysteine to the conserved J-encoded phenylalanine. In an earlier analysis of 550 to 650 of the donors, sequences lacking an unambiguous match to a single V gene segment were excluded. In an earlier analysis of approximately 560 of the donors, a V segment was called functional when productive rearrangements were above 56.7%, and segregating when the standard deviation between donors exceeded 5%. A statistical classification framework was developed to diagnose cytomegalovirus status using the catalog of TCR beta chain sequences. V and J gene assignment, in a later analysis, came from comparing TCR nucleotide sequences with IMGT/GENE-DB human TR gene sequences. In a later analysis, CDR3 sequences and most-parsimonious VDJ recombination scenarios were assigned using the TCRdist pipeline. In a later analysis, every TCR beta chain was defined by the combination of its CDR3 amino acid sequence and its V-gene family, and reads without a unique V-gene family were dropped. A later analysis removed 592 highly shared, low-generation-probability nucleotide sequences to deal with suspected cross-contamination and a sequencing artifact. In a later analysis, a clonal expansion index was calculated for each public chain from normalized within-repertoire ranks of inferred template counts. Generation probabilities in a later analysis came from a VDJ recombination model fitted to out-of-frame rearrangements, and those results were checked against IGoR. In a later analysis, hypergeometric tests were used to score TCR-TCR, TCR-HLA and TCR-CMV co-occurrence, with a repertoire-size bias correction applied to TCR pairs. False discovery rates were estimated in a later analysis by permuting HLA or CMV assignments 20 times. In a later analysis, co-occurring TCRs were grouped using DBSCAN, and TCRdist sequence similarity was added for clustering within HLA-allele-positive subsets. Co-occurrence clustering excluded repertoires with fewer than 30,000 or more than 120,000 public chains, plus five with anomalous nucleotide sharing. The immuneACCESS repertoire file appears here via TCRdb, limited to in-frame rearrangements. These files lack a portion of the clones; in checked studies, under half of the deficit traces to unresolved V genes, and the cause of the others is not known. V and J calls and clone size are copied from that table; D and trimming were computed from the DNA. The sample table shows about 150,000 clones, and roughly 77% are seen once. Roughly 8% of the sample is taken by the ten largest.

The chain is made from TRBV28 and TRBJ2-1; 6 matching bases give a weak D call of TRBD2. Material for sequencing was PBMCs. The receptor's source is a man aged 25-45 years in good health and CMV-seropositive. The CDR3 protein is CASSMGLHNEQFF. The bases are TGTGCCAGCAGTATGGGACTGCACAATGAGCAGTTCTTC.